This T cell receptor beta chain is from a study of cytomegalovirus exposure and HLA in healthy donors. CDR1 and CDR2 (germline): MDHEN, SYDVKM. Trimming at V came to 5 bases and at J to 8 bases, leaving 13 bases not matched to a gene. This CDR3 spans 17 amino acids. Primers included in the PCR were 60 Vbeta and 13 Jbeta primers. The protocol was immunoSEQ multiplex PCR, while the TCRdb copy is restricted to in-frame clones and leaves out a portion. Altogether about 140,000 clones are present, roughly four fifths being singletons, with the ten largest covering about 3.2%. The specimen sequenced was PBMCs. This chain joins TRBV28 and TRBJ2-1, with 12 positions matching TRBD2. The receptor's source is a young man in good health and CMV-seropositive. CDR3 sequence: CASSTPRLAGDRDEQFF. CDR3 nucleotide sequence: TGTGCCAGCAGTACTCCTCGACTAGCGGGAGATAGGGATGAGCAGTTCTTC.